This TCR beta chain was captured by sequencing in a study of blood T cell repertoires in COVID-19. Overall study: The United States, Italy and Spain provided the acute and convalescent COVID-19 samples. Sample material is recorded as cDNA or gDNA derived from T cells, B-cell-depleted T cells, or PBMCs.

Per the original data handling: Quantification of nucleated cells was approximated via reference gene primer amplification. Method: immunoSEQ multiplex PCR; TCRdb's copy keeps in-frame clones and lacks some. That table is the source of V, J and clone size, and D and trimming were worked out from the DNA. The sample includes about 200,000 clones, approximately 89% seen only once; the top ten take about 4.8%. V was clipped by 4 bases and J by 2 bases, with 11 bases between them. CDR1 is SGHRS, CDR2 YFSETQ, per germline. The length of the CDR3 is 14 residues. This clone was seen a single time. The TCR was taken from a woman aged 40 to 50 with acute or convalescent COVID-19. V and J are TRBV5-1 and TRBJ2-3; possibly TRBD2 for D (7 bases). The specimen was peripheral blood. CDR3 sequence reads: CASSARGATDTQYF. For the CDR3, the DNA is TGCGCCAGCAGCGCCCGGGGGGCCACAGATACGCAGTATTTT.